This TCR beta chain was recorded in a study of PD-1 blockade in classical Hodgkin lymphoma. Every patient experienced relapse after autologous stem cell transplantation, and brentuximab vedotin exposure varied. In regard to this clone: Antigen specificity is unknown.

Sequenced by immunoSEQ multiplex PCR; TCRdb stores in-frame clones only, minus some. The repertoire consists of under 75,000 clones, with approximately 90% occurring once and the leading ten covering 5.4%. The CDR3 loop spans 16 amino acids. Germline CDR1 and CDR2: MNHEY and SMNVEV (reference sequence). V lost 4 bases to trimming and J lost 5 bases; unmatched junction nucleotides: 13. Study-wide results and limits: TCR diversity rose significantly by C4D1 in CD4+ but not CD8+ cells. What caused the repertoire differences, perhaps disease activity or prior therapy, remains undefined. Reports described newly diagnosed patients as having lower baseline TCR diversity than healthy donors.

This chain joins TRBV27 and TRBJ1-1, with 7 bases aligning to TRBD1. The source of this sequence is a human donor with classical Hodgkin lymphoma. The sample here was peripheral blood mononuclear cells (PBMCs), taken before the second cycle of nivolumab. CDR3 DNA: TGTGCCAGCAGTTCTCCAAGGGGGAAGGGGGCGACTGAAGCTTTCTTT. This codes for CASSSPRGKGATEAFF.